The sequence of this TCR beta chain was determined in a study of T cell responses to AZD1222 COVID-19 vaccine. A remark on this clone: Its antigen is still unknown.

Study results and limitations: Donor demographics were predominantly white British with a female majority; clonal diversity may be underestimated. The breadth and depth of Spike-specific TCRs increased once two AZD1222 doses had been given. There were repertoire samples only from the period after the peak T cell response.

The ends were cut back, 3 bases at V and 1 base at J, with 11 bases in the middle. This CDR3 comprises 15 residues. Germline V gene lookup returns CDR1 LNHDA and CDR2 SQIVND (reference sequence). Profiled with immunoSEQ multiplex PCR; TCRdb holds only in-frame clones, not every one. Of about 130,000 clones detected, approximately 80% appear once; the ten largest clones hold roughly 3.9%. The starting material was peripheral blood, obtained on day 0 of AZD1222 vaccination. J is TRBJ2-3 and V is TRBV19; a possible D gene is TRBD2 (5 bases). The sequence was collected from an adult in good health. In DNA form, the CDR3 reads TGTGCCAGTAGTATCTCGGGGTCTGGCACAGATACGCAGTATTTT. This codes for CASSISGSGTDTQYF.